This T cell receptor beta chain was identified in a study of cytomegalovirus exposure and HLA in healthy donors. General observations from the study: Roughly even sequencing depth across donors was the assumption behind the presence/absence analyses. Later analysis indicated greater clonal expansion among HLA-associated TCR beta chains than among equally common other chains. A later analysis revealed that TCR association rates differed between HLA loci, peaking at DRB1 and bottoming out at HLA-C. An ancestry cluster, one associated with Asian ancestry, reportedly showed fewer N-insertions than the approximately 670-donor mean in a later analysis.

V gave up 4 bases and J gave up 2 bases; unmatched junction bases: 3. The CDR3 loop spans 16 amino acids. In germline, CDR1 is SGHRS, CDR2 YFSETQ. This clone was recorded once. Its antigen is currently unknown. The PCR employed 60 Vbeta primers together with 13 Jbeta primers. Clones were read by immunoSEQ multiplex PCR, and TCRdb kept only the in-frame ones, dropping some. The sample includes over 150,000 clones, about three quarters seen only once; the top ten take 3.5% to 4.5%. The receptor comes from a woman aged 55 to 70 in good health and CMV-seropositive. V gene TRBV5-1 combines with J gene TRBJ2-5; 15 positions agree with TRBD2. The specimen was PBMCs. CDR3 amino acids: CASSTGLAGGQETQYF. Here the CDR3 DNA reads TGCGCCAGCAGCACGGGACTAGCGGGGGGACAAGAGACCCAGTACTTC.